Only one count was recorded for the clone carrying this TCR beta chain. Its matching antigen is unknown. The data belong to a study of cytomegalovirus exposure and HLA in healthy donors. Study outcomes and limitations: With high specificity and sensitivity, the classifier reportedly diagnosed cytomegalovirus status. First-cohort TCR clusters were later found to tend to co-occur in the 120 or so validation repertoires.

Germline CDR1 reads PRHDT; CDR2 reads FYEKMQ (reference sequence). Trimming took off 1 base at V and 6 bases at J, with 7 bases between the two ends. The CDR3 is 12 amino acids. Clones were read by immunoSEQ multiplex PCR, and TCRdb kept only the in-frame ones, dropping some. The data contain more than 200,000 clones, around 90% of them singletons. Separate from the approximately 700-subject first cohort was the approximately 120-subject validation cohort, to which the donors belonged. The receptor was isolated from a woman in her twenties or thirties in good health and CMV-seronegative. The sample was PBMCs. The chain joins TRBV13 to TRBJ2-7; D remains unclear. CDR3 residues: CASSLVVGEQYF. The CDR3 nucleotides are TGTGCCAGCAGCTTAGTAGTAGGCGAGCAGTACTTC.